Listed here are 9 T cell receptor beta chains from one sample, sequenced in a study of CD8 T cells in Susac syndrome. An amount of RNA that ranged from roughly 0.5 to 1 ug was reverse transcribed with random hexamers. Each CDR3 protein is one row after TCRdb ran MiXCR on the immunoSEQ multiplex PCR reads. Of 120,000 or so distinct CDR3 sequences in the sample, under 96% were seen once. Sequenced: CD4+ T cells from PBMCs. The receptors were sampled from a human donor with Susac syndrome.

This clonotype appeared a single time. V and J are TRBV5-5 and TRBJ2-7, with 9 bases fitting TRBD2. CDR1 is SGHKS and CDR2 is YYEKEE in the germline V gene (reference sequence). V gave up 2 bases and J gave up 7 bases; unmatched junction bases: 4. The CDR3 loop spans 13 amino acids. The CDR3 loop is CASSLIAGEEQYF. For the CDR3, the DNA is TGTGCCAGCAGCTTAATAGCGGGAGAAGAGCAGTACTTC.

The V call is TRBV6-5, the J call TRBJ1-1; D is undetermined. Trimming removed 0 bases at V and 0 bases at J, with 5 bases between. This CDR3 is 14 amino acids long. CDR1 MNHEY and CDR2 SVGAGI come from the germline V gene. The CDR3 DNA sequence: TGTGCCAGCAGTTACTCTGTAATGAACACTGAAGCTTTCTTT. It translates to CASSYSVMNTEAFF.

The chain uses TRBV30 and TRBJ2-1, with D hard to call. CDR1 GTSNPN and CDR2 SVGIG come from the germline V gene (reference sequence). The CDR3 contains 10 residues. The germline V and J ends were trimmed by 0 bases and 10 bases, with 4 bases remaining between them. In DNA, the CDR3 is TGTGCCTGGAGTGTAACCGAGCAGTTCTTC. Amino acid sequence: CAWSVTEQFF.

The genes are TRBV30 and TRBJ2-7; possible D gene TRBD2, 6 bases. CDR3 length: 14 amino acids. Germline loops: CDR1 GTSNPN, CDR2 SVGIG (reference sequence). V shed 5 bases and J shed 0 bases, with 14 bases lying between them. CDR3 nucleotides: TGTGCCTGGGGAGGGCGTCTGAGCTCCTACGAGCAGTACTTC. Its translation: CAWGGRLSSYEQYF.

This clonotype showed up just once. The chain couples TRBV2 to TRBJ2-2; perhaps TRBD2 as D (6 bases). The CDR3 is 14 residues long. Trimming took off 7 bases at V and 4 bases at J, with 13 bases between the two ends. CDR1 and CDR2 (germline): SNHLY, FYNNEI. In nucleotides, the CDR3 is TGTGCCAGCACTCCGCAGCGGGTCACCGGGGAGCTGTTTTTT. Its translation: CASTPQRVTGELFF.

The chain combines TRBV30 with TRBJ2-5; 8 bases are shared with TRBD2. Germline V CDR1 and CDR2: GTSNPN, SVGIG (reference sequence). This CDR3 has 13 residues. The J segment lost 5 bases and the V segment lost 0 bases, leaving 2 bases of the junction unmatched. The CDR3 loop reads CAWSVRGGETQYF. CDR3 nucleotides: TGTGCCTGGAGTGTACGGGGGGGTGAGACCCAGTACTTC.

The rearrangement links TRBV20-1 to TRBJ2-1; 8 nucleotides agree with TRBD1. Trimming took 6 bases from V and 7 from J; bases not matched to a gene: 8. The CDR3 loop spans 13 amino acids. Germline V lookup: CDR1 DFQATT, CDR2 SNEGSKA (reference sequence). The CDR3 loop reads CSAGRDRLNEQFF. CDR3 sequence (DNA): TGCAGTGCCGGAAGGGACAGGCTTAATGAGCAGTTCTTC.

The rearrangement uses TRBV29-1 and TRBJ2-1; TRBD2 is a possible D gene (6 bases). Per the germline V gene, CDR1 is SQVTM and CDR2 is ANQGSEA. The V end was cut by 4 bases, the J end by 4 bases, with 11 bases between. CDR3 size: 13 residues. This chain's CDR3 is CSVARGRYNEQFF. The DNA of the CDR3 is TGCAGCGTTGCTCGGGGGAGGTACAATGAGCAGTTCTTC.

V gene TRBV7-9 combines with J gene TRBJ1-2, with TRBD1 as a possible D gene (6 bases). The germline gives CDR1 SEHNR, CDR2 FQNEAQ (reference sequence). CDR3 length: 15 residues. Deletions cut 5 bases from V and 5 bases from J, with 18 bases between. The CDR3 nucleotides are TGTGCCAGCAGCCCGCTAGACAGGCCGGCTTATGGCTACACCTTC. This codes for CASSPLDRPAYGYTF.